Listed here are 14 T cell receptor beta chains from one sample, sequenced in a study of OX40 agonist ivuxolimab in advanced cancers. Assay: immunoSEQ multiplex PCR; the TCRdb copy retains only in-frame clones and omits some. The sample holds 14,000 to 15,000 clones; roughly 75% are singletons and the top ten take more than 30%. This specimen consisted of CD4+ or CD8+ T cells sorted from blood, obtained in a trial of the OX40 agonist ivuxolimab. These receptors all stem from an adult with an advanced solid tumor such as melanoma, head and neck, liver or kidney cancer.

The V call is TRBV25-1, the J call TRBJ2-7; 8 bases agree with TRBD2. The germline V gene encodes CDR1 MGHDK and CDR2 SYGVNS. CDR3 length equals 15 residues. The V gene end was trimmed by 4 bases and the J gene end by 6 bases; junction bases not matched to a gene: 11. The CDR3 DNA reads TGTGCCAGCAGTGTGATCAGACTAGCGACTGTCGAGCAGTACTTC. Amino acid sequence: CASSVIRLATVEQYF.

A word on this clone: This same CDR3 is encoded by further DNA sequences in the sample. This chain connects TRBV6-5 to TRBJ1-5, with 8 bases identical to TRBD1. The CDR3 runs to 14 residues. Germline loops: CDR1 MNHEY, CDR2 SVGAGI. After removal of 6 bases from V and 2 bases from J, the junction contained 3 bases not matched to a gene. CDR3: CASRRTGRNQPQHF. The CDR3 DNA is TGTGCCAGCAGAAGGACAGGGCGCAATCAGCCCCAGCATTTT.

The CDR3 sequence is CASSPRGQGWYEQYF. CDR3 in DNA: TGTGCCAGCAGTCCCCGGGGGCAGGGGTGGTACGAGCAGTACTTC. The chain carries TRBV28 and TRBJ2-7; possibly TRBD1 or TRBD2 for D (6 bases each). The CDR3 totals 15 residues. Germline values: CDR1 MDHEN, CDR2 SYDVKM. V shed 5 bases and J shed 4 bases, with 18 bases lying between them.

This clone was detected only a few times. The rearrangement joins TRBV4-3 to TRBJ1-6; unclear D gene. Per germline, CDR1 LGHNA and CDR2 YSLEER. The CDR3 totals 15 residues. Trimming cost V 0 bases and J 10 bases, with 13 bases left between them. The CDR3 loop is CASSQDKGLGSPLHF. In DNA form, the CDR3 reads TGCGCCAGCAGCCAAGATAAGGGCCTCGGATCACCCCTCCACTTT.

V gene TRBV5-6 combines with J gene TRBJ1-5; 10 positions match TRBD1. The CDR3 has 15 residues. The germline gives CDR1 SGHDT, CDR2 YYEEEE. V shed 4 bases and J 7 bases; nucleotides not matched to a gene: 8. This CDR3 is CASSRGQGVSQPQHF. DNA of the CDR3: TGTGCCAGCAGCCGCGGACAGGGGGTATCCCAGCCCCAGCATTTT.

The rearrangement links TRBV28 to TRBJ1-2; tentatively, D is TRBD1 (5 bases). This CDR3 spans 14 amino acids. Germline V gene data show CDR1 as MDHEN and CDR2 as SYDVKM. The V end was cut by 4 bases, the J end by 5 bases, with 14 bases between. The CDR3 loop is CASSSTGTSYGYTF. The CDR3 DNA follows: TGTGCCAGCAGTTCAACCGGGACTTCTTATGGCTACACCTTC.

This clone has a single count. The genes are TRBV7-9 and TRBJ2-5; 15 bases fit TRBD2. CDR3 size: 16 residues. J lost 5 bases, V lost 5 bases, and 6 bases had no gene match. The V gene's germline CDR1 is SEHNR and CDR2 FQNEAQ (reference sequence). CDR3: CASSAGLAGGPETQYF. In DNA, the CDR3 is TGTGCCAGCAGCGCTGGACTAGCGGGAGGGCCCGAGACCCAGTACTTC.

The chain employs TRBV6-5 and TRBJ2-3; TRBD2 aligns across 10 bases. There are 15 residues in the CDR3. In germline, CDR1 is MNHEY, CDR2 SVGAGI. V lost 5 bases and J lost 5; bases outside the gene matches: 7. The CDR3 region has the DNA TGTGCCAGCAGTACGCTAGCGGGAGTAGGAGATACGCAGTATTTT. Translated: CASSTLAGVGDTQYF.

The genes are TRBV19 and TRBJ2-2; D uncertain. The germline gives CDR1 LNHDA, CDR2 SQIVND (reference sequence). This CDR3 contains 14 residues. V lost 2 bases, J lost 7 bases, and 11 bases lay in between. Written as DNA, the CDR3 is TGTGCCAGTAGTATATCTGGGGTTGGCGGGGAGCTGTTTTTT. Encoded protein: CASSISGVGGELFF.

By proportion, this clone is medium-sized. Other DNA sequences from this sample encode an identical CDR3 as well. The chain combines TRBV30 with TRBJ2-1; perhaps TRBD2 as D (6 bases). V lost 3 bases and J lost 6, with 9 bases in between. This CDR3 comprises 12 residues. CDR1 and CDR2 (germline): GTSNPN, SVGIG (reference sequence). The CDR3 DNA reads TGTGCCTGGAGGCTCGGGGGCAATGAGCAGTTCTTC. The encoded protein is CAWRLGGNEQFF. Based on the CDR3 plus reference TRBV30 and TRBJ2-1, the full variable domain is SQTIHQWPATLVQPVGSPLSLECTVEGTSNPNLYWYRQAAGRGLQLLFYSVGIGQISSEVPQNLSASRPQDRQFILSSKKLLLSDSGFYLCAWRLGGNEQFFGPGTRLTVL.

In regard to this clone: The sample has other DNA sequences that encode this CDR3 too. V and J are TRBV4-3 and TRBJ2-1, with unresolved D. The CDR3 is 14 amino acids. Germline lookup yields CDR1 LGHNA and CDR2 YSLEER. Trimming stripped 1 base from V and 0 bases from J, with 4 bases between. CDR3 sequence (DNA): TGCGCCAGCAGCCAAGGGGTCTCCTACAATGAGCAGTTCTTC. It yields the protein CASSQGVSYNEQFF.

The chain links TRBV10-1 to TRBJ2-3; D is unresolved. Germline lookup yields CDR1 WNHNN and CDR2 SYGVQD (reference sequence). CDR3 length: 15 residues. The ends were cut back, 0 bases at V and 4 bases at J, with 11 bases in the middle. CDR3 sequence reads: CASSESVVASDTQYF. The CDR3 bases are TGCGCCAGCAGTGAGTCCGTCGTTGCGTCAGATACGCAGTATTTT.

This rearrangement joins TRBV28 to TRBJ2-3, with D possibly matching TRBD2 (6 bases). The germline V gene encodes CDR1 MDHEN and CDR2 SYDVKM. With 4 bases removed from V and 4 bases from J, the gap between germline ends came to 12 bases. The length of the CDR3 is 14 residues. The CDR3 nucleotides are TGTGCCAGCAGTTCGGAGGGCTGGGCAGATACGCAGTATTTT. It translates to CASSSEGWADTQYF.

The chain joins TRBV5-4 to TRBJ1-2; 7 bases fit TRBD1. The ends lost 6 bases at V and 5 bases at J; junction bases unmatched: 7. CDR3 length equals 13 residues. Germline V gives CDR1 SGHNT, CDR2 YYREEE (reference sequence). CDR3 coding DNA: TGTGCCAGCAACGGACAGGCGGAATATGGCTACACCTTC. Encoded protein: CASNGQAEYGYTF. Full variable domain (rest looked up from reference TRBV5-4 and TRBJ1-2): ETGVTQSPTHLIKTRGQQVTLRCSSQSGHNTVSWYQQALGQGPQFIFQYYREEENGRGNFPPRFSGLQFPNYSSELNVNALELDDSALYLCASNGQAEYGYTFGSGTRLTVV.